Listed here is a single T cell receptor (beta chain). The antigen remains undetermined. The CDR3 spans 16 residues. Between the trimmed V and J ends, which lost 3 bases and 0 bases, there was a span of 12 bases. Germline CDR1 SNHLY, CDR2 FYNNEI. TCRdb's copy holds only in-frame clones and misses some; the assay was immunoSEQ multiplex PCR. The sample yields more than 14,000 clones, about 80% seen once. The data derive from a study of brain metastases from non-small cell lung cancer. Study results and limitations: T-cell clones appeared expanded in 60% to 75% of brain metastases relative to matched primary tumors.

This chain connects TRBV2 to TRBJ2-1, with D tentatively TRBD2 (6 bases). The sample consisted of primary lung tumor tissue. The clonotype was recovered from a donor over 35 with non-small cell lung cancer. The CDR3 here is CASSEEGPSSYNEQFF. For the CDR3, the DNA is TGTGCCAGCAGTGAGGAGGGTCCGAGCTCCTACAATGAGCAGTTCTTC.